The rows below give T cell receptor beta chains drawn from one sample of a study of blood T cell repertoires in COVID-19. Profiled with immunoSEQ multiplex PCR; TCRdb holds only in-frame clones, not every one. Of fewer than 90,000 clones in the sample, approximately 84% were seen once. Input material: peripheral blood. The receptors shown here come from a man in his 70s with acute or convalescent COVID-19. Each CDR3 is given with its conserved first and last residue. Fields, in order: clone size, V gene, J gene, D gene, CDR3 protein, CDR3 DNA. D genes are given only for firm matches. Size tells how often a clone was seen (once, few, many) or the class of an expanded clone, and some rows leave it out.

-	TRBV29-1	TRBJ2-5	-	CSVEAGIETQYF	TGCAGCGTTGAGGCAGGGATCGAGACCCAGTACTTC
-	TRBV18	TRBJ1-4	TRBD1	CASSRATGGSNEKLFF	TGTGCCAGCTCACGAGCGACAGGGGGATCTAATGAAAAACTGTTTTTT
-	TRBV3-1/TRBV3-2	TRBJ1-1	-	CASSQDVGVTEAFF	TGTGCCAGCAGCCAAGATGTCGGGGTTACTGAAGCTTTCTTT
once	TRBV30	TRBJ2-3	-	CACSLGGTDTQYF	TGTGCCTGCTCGTTAGGGGGCACAGATACGCAGTATTTT
-	TRBV3-1/TRBV3-2	TRBJ1-1	-	CASSLGHPNTEAFF	TGTGCCAGCAGCCTAGGACACCCGAACACTGAAGCTTTCTTT
-	TRBV2	TRBJ1-6	-	CASKQDSYNSPLHF	TGTGCCAGCAAACAAGACAGTTATAATTCACCCCTCCACTTT
-	TRBV28	TRBJ1-2	TRBD1	CASSTTGGDYGYTF	TGTGCCAGCAGTACGACAGGGGGCGACTATGGCTACACCTTC
-	TRBV7-8	TRBJ2-1	-	CASSLGRGSYNEQFF	TGTGCCAGCAGCTTAGGCAGGGGATCCTACAATGAGCAGTTCTTC
-	TRBV19	TRBJ1-5	-	CASSTTAGADQPQHF	TGTGCCAGTAGTACTACCGCGGGGGCGGATCAGCCCCAGCATTTT
-	TRBV5-4	TRBJ2-5	-	CASSLGRDQETQYF	TGTGCCAGCAGCTTGGGGCGGGACCAAGAGACCCAGTACTTC
-	TRBV28	TRBJ1-2	TRBD1	CASSWGPGGGYGYTF	TGTGCCAGCAGTTGGGGGCCAGGGGGCGGCTATGGCTACACCTTC
-	TRBV28	TRBJ2-7	-	CASSLGVVRVSYEQYF	TGTGCCAGCAGTTTAGGGGTGGTGAGGGTCTCCTACGAGCAGTACTTC